This T cell receptor (beta chain) was sequenced in a study of radiotherapy plus CTLA-4 blockade in lung cancer (dated by TCRdb to 2017 to 2018). About the study as a whole: Objective responses were observed in approximately 17% of enrolled patients, and disease control was achieved in less than 40%. Broader findings and caveats from the paper: TCR clones derived from tumors expanded in peripheral blood after treatment with radiotherapy and ipilimumab. Early dynamic changes in blood T cell clones, together with increased serum interferon-beta after radiation, were reported as the strongest predictors of response.

The study evaluated CTLA-4 blockade (ipilimumab) given together with focal radiation therapy in patients who had chemo-refractory metastatic non-small-cell lung cancer. This clone was counted a single time. Its antigen has not been determined. It has no much larger one-base neighbor in the sample; base qualities were not kept. The CDR3 covers 13 residues, taking in both the cysteine and the phenylalanine. Here the CDR3 DNA is all that survives: 39 bases in frame from base 1. CDR1 LNHDA and CDR2 SQIVND are derived from the germline V gene (reference sequence). V is pared back by 6 bases and J by 3 bases, with 9 bases lying between the germline termini. Library creation used the immunoSEQ multiplex PCR assay. What TCRdb holds here is the immuneACCESS table cut down to in-frame rearrangements. Part of the clones is not present; checked against another copy, under half of the missing clones reflect an unresolved V gene, and the others are unexplained. The sample includes about 44,000 clones, with approximately 77% observed a single time. The top ten hold roughly 3% of the sample.

This specimen consisted of peripheral blood, obtained from a patient treated with radiotherapy plus ipilimumab. The clonotype comes from a human donor with non-small cell lung cancer whose response to radiotherapy plus ipilimumab could not be evaluated. Rearrangement joined TRBV19 to TRBJ1-5; possibly the D gene is TRBD1, per 6 matching bases. The CDR3 amino acid sequence is: CASRQGYNQPQHF. The nucleotides read TGTGCCAGTAGACAGGGTTACAATCAGCCCCAGCATTTT.